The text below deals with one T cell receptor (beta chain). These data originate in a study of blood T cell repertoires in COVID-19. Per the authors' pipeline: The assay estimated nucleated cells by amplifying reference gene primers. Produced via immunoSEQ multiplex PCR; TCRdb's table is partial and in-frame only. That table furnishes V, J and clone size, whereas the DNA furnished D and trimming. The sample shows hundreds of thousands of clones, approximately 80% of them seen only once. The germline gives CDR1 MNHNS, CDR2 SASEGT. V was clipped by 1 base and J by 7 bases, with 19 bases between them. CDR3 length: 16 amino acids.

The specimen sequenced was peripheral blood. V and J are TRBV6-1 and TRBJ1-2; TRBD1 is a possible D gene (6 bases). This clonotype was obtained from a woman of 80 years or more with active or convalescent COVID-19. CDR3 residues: CASSEERLGQGSGYTF. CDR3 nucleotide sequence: TGTGCCAGCAGTGAAGAAAGGTTGGGGCAGGGGAGTGGCTACACCTTC.